The rows below give T cell receptor beta chains drawn from one sample of a study of cytomegalovirus exposure and HLA in healthy donors. Clones were read by immunoSEQ multiplex PCR, and TCRdb kept only the in-frame ones, dropping some. The sample records around 110,000 clones, 8% to 10% being singletons. Sequencing was performed on PBMCs. The receptors were gathered from a man aged 30 to 45 in good health and CMV-seronegative. CDR3s include the opening cysteine and the closing phenylalanine or tryptophan. D genes are given only for firm matches. Clone size is given for some rows only: seen once, a few or many times, or a class if the clone is expanded.

length	D	size	V	J	CDR3	DNA
14	TRBD1	-	TRBV12-5	TRBJ2-7	CASGPAVTGAQQYF	TGTGCTAGTGGGCCTGCTGTGACAGGGGCCCAGCAGTACTTC
14	TRBD1	-	TRBV2	TRBJ1-4	CASRDRGLREKLFF	TGTGCCAGCAGGGACAGGGGGCTTAGGGAAAAACTGTTTTTT
13	-	few	TRBV5-6	TRBJ2-5	CASSSTVQETQYF	TGTGCCAGCAGCTCTACAGTCCAAGAGACCCAGTACTTC
16	-	few	TRBV4-2	TRBJ2-1	CASSQGLERSYNEQFF	TGTGCCAGCAGCCAAGGATTGGAGCGGTCCTACAATGAGCAGTTCTTC
15	-	few	TRBV7-3	TRBJ2-3	CASSFTSGSTDTQYF	TGTGCCAGCAGCTTTACAAGCGGTAGCACAGATACGCAGTATTTT
14	-	few	TRBV27	TRBJ2-7	CASSNTGRLYEQYF	TGTGCCAGCAGCAATACAGGGAGACTCTACGAGCAGTACTTC
15	TRBD1	few	TRBV28	TRBJ2-7	CASSPRTGFVYEQYF	TGTGCCAGCAGTCCGAGGACAGGGTTCGTCTACGAGCAGTACTTC
15	TRBD1	-	TRBV25-1	TRBJ1-5	CASSEHTGDNQPQHF	TGTGCCAGCAGTGAGCATACAGGGGACAATCAGCCCCAGCATTTT
12	TRBD1	-	TRBV5-1	TRBJ2-4	CARGQGKNIQYF	TGCGCCAGAGGACAGGGCAAAAACATTCAGTACTTC
16	-	few	TRBV28	TRBJ2-7	CASSFPGTSYYGEQYF	TGTGCCAGCAGTTTCCCCGGGACATCCTATTATGGGGAGCAGTACTTC
12	-	-	TRBV29-1	TRBJ1-1	CSETTGDTEAFF	TGCAGCGAAACGACGGGGGATACTGAAGCTTTCTTT
13	-	-	TRBV9	TRBJ2-3	CASSVISTDTQYF	TGTGCCAGCAGCGTTATCAGCACAGATACGCAGTATTTT
18	TRBD2	few	TRBV7-3	TRBJ2-3	CASSPNPSSGGRTDTQYF	TGTGCCAGCAGCCCCAACCCCTCTAGCGGGGGACGAACAGATACGCAGTATTTT
14	-	few	TRBV30	TRBJ1-2	CAWSVDTGNYGYTF	TGTGCCTGGAGTGTTGACACTGGGAACTATGGCTACACCTTC
17	TRBD2	-	TRBV11-1	TRBJ2-1	CASSPGWGLAGGIEQFF	TGTGCCAGCAGCCCCGGTTGGGGACTAGCGGGAGGGATTGAGCAGTTCTTC
16	TRBD1	few	TRBV27	TRBJ1-1	CASSLSGTGVGTEAFF	TGTGCCAGCAGTCTCTCCGGGACAGGGGTTGGCACTGAAGCTTTCTTT
13	-	-	TRBV6-1	TRBJ2-2	CASSFKLTGELFF	TGTGCCAGCAGTTTCAAGCTCACCGGGGAGCTGTTTTTT
16	TRBD1	few	TRBV5-4	TRBJ2-2	CASSLGQALVTGELFF	TGTGCCAGCAGCCTAGGACAGGCGTTGGTCACCGGGGAGCTGTTTTTT
13	-	-	TRBV10-3	TRBJ2-7	CAISESTPPEQYF	TGTGCCATCAGTGAAAGTACTCCTCCCGAGCAGTACTTC
14	TRBD2	few	TRBV7-8	TRBJ2-7	CASSESGRASEQYF	TGTGCCAGCAGCGAGAGCGGGAGGGCCTCCGAGCAGTACTTC
14	TRBD1	few	TRBV7-9	TRBJ2-3	CASTNTGAGGTQYF	TGTGCCAGCACCAACACCGGGGCAGGGGGTACGCAGTATTTT
16	-	-	TRBV15	TRBJ1-1	CATSLGRTKSNTEAFF	TGTGCCACCAGCCTCGGACGGACAAAATCGAACACTGAAGCTTTCTTT
15	TRBD1	-	TRBV27	TRBJ2-3	CASSSNRGGADTQYF	TGTGCCAGCAGCTCCAACAGGGGTGGCGCAGATACGCAGTATTTT
15	-	-	TRBV30	TRBJ1-1	CAWNPPGPSNTRAFF	TGTGCCTGGAACCCCCCAGGGCCCTCGAACACTCGGGCTTTCTTT
12	-	-	TRBV5-4	TRBJ2-7	CASSSAGLEQYF	TGTGCCAGCAGCTCGGCGGGGCTCGAGCAGTACTTC
14	-	-	TRBV28	TRBJ2-7	CASSFGTQPKEQYF	TGTGCCAGCAGTTTTGGGACACAGCCTAAGGAGCAGTACTTC
16	TRBD1	-	TRBV5-6	TRBJ1-4	CASSLRTGRSNEKLFF	TGTGCCAGCAGCTTAAGGACAGGACGGTCTAATGAAAAACTGTTTTTT
14	-	few	TRBV5-1	TRBJ2-2	CASSLKGATGELFF	TGCGCCAGCAGCCTTAAAGGGGCCACCGGGGAGCTGTTTTTT
16	TRBD2	few	TRBV6-6	TRBJ2-6	CATPAGGGSGANVLTF	TGTGCCACCCCTGCGGGAGGAGGGTCTGGGGCCAACGTCCTGACTTTC
15	TRBD1	-	TRBV5-1	TRBJ2-7	CASRTGQGASYEQYF	TGCGCCAGCAGAACGGGACAGGGGGCTTCCTACGAGCAGTACTTC
11	TRBD2	-	TRBV7-9	TRBJ2-1	CASSSSGAVIF	TGTGCCAGCAGCAGTAGCGGGGCCGTGATCTTC
16	TRBD2	-	TRBV25-1	TRBJ2-1	CASEEETSGNYNEQFF	TGTGCCAGTGAAGAAGAAACTAGCGGGAACTACAATGAGCAGTTCTTC
14	-	-	TRBV16	TRBJ2-1	CASSQSRQHNEQFF	TGTGCCAGCAGCCAATCCCGACAGCACAATGAGCAGTTCTTC
16	TRBD1	few	TRBV5-6	TRBJ2-7	CASSPDPGQGSYEQYF	TGTGCCAGCAGCCCCGATCCGGGACAGGGGAGTTACGAGCAGTACTTC
15	TRBD2	few	TRBV6-1	TRBJ2-5	CASSETSGGAETQYF	TGTGCCAGCAGTGAGACTAGCGGGGGGGCAGAGACCCAGTACTTC
14	TRBD1	-	TRBV28	TRBJ2-7	CASSSPGQGGKQYF	TGTGCCAGCAGTTCACCGGGACAGGGGGGTAAGCAGTACTTC
16	-	-	TRBV6-5	TRBJ1-5	CASSYRGKSGNQPQHF	TGTGCCAGCAGTTACCGGGGGAAGTCGGGCAATCAGCCCCAGCATTTT
18	-	few	TRBV1	TRBJ2-7	CTSSLGLAGGRISYEQYF	TGCACCAGCAGCCTGGGACTAGCGGGAGGCCGGATCTCCTACGAGCAGTACTTC
14	-	-	TRBV2	TRBJ2-7	CASSDRAGDYEQYF	TGTGCCAGCAGTGACAGGGCAGGAGACTACGAGCAGTACTTC
15	-	few	TRBV21-1	TRBJ1-2	CASSKVSRVICGYTF	TGTGCCAGCAGCAAAGTATCCAGGGTGATATGTGGCTACACCTTC
15	TRBD1	few	TRBV5-4	TRBJ2-7	CASSFPGQGLYEQYF	TGTGCCAGCAGCTTCCCGGGACAGGGACTCTACGAGCAGTACTTC
11	-	few	TRBV5-4	TRBJ1-1	CASSLGGWAFF	TGTGCCAGCAGCTTGGGCGGGTGGGCTTTCTTT
15	TRBD1	-	TRBV19	TRBJ1-5	CATRDSGGTNQPQHF	TGTGCCACCCGGGACAGCGGAGGTACTAATCAGCCCCAGCATTTT
16	-	few	TRBV5-1	TRBJ1-3	CASSLNRGGTGNTIYF	TGCGCCAGCAGCCTCAACCGGGGTGGGACTGGAAACACCATATATTTT
15	-	-	TRBV5-1	TRBJ2-5	CASSLEQGTQETQYF	TGCGCCAGCAGCTTGGAACAGGGAACCCAAGAGACCCAGTACTTC
12	-	few	TRBV19	TRBJ1-5	CASSILDQPQHF	TGTGCCAGTAGTATCCTAGATCAGCCCCAGCATTTT
13	-	-	TRBV9	TRBJ1-4	CASSAGEYEKLFF	TGTGCCAGCAGCGCCGGGGAATATGAAAAACTGTTTTTT
15	TRBD2	once	TRBV15	TRBJ2-7	CATSRDGSGAYEQYF	TGTGCCACCAGCAGAGATGGTAGCGGGGCTTACGAGCAGTACTTC
17	-	-	TRBV9	TRBJ2-3	CASSVGLFGVGTDTQYF	TGTGCCAGCAGCGTAGGTCTTTTCGGGGTTGGCACAGATACGCAGTATTTT
14	-	-	TRBV11-3	TRBJ2-7	CASSPRSSPGEQYF	TGTGCCAGCAGCCCACGGTCCTCCCCCGGCGAGCAGTACTTC